This is a list of T cell receptor beta chains from one sample in a study of blood T cells in healthy people across ages. TCRdb itself ran the 5' RACE reads through MiXCR, one entry per CDR3 protein. The sample carries some 710,000 distinct CDR3 sequences, around 50% recorded once. Sequenced: blood. All receptors derive from a man at least 80 years old in good health. The CDR3 runs from the conserved cysteine through the conserved F or W. The D gene is left open where the match is weak. Clone size is not always given. Where it is, it says once, few, many or a class for expanded clones.

v_call	d_call	j_call	clone_size	cdr3_aa	cdr3_nt
TRBV7-2	.	TRBJ1-2	.	CAIYQGGYTF	TGTGCTATTTATCAAGGTGGCTACACCTTC
TRBV27	.	TRBJ2-5	.	CASSLSTGTQETQYF	TGTGCCAGCAGTTTATCTACCGGGACCCAAGAGACCCAGTACTTC
TRBV6-5	TRBD1	TRBJ1-2	few	CASSRQGDLDGYTF	TGTGCCAGCAGCCGACAGGGGGATTTAGATGGCTACACCTTC
TRBV29-1	.	TRBJ2-1	many	CSVDRGPSSYNEQFF	TGCAGCGTTGACCGTGGGCCAAGCTCCTACAATGAGCAGTTCTTC
TRBV29-1	.	TRBJ2-3	.	CSVYTDTQYF	TGCAGCGTTTACACAGATACGCAGTATTTT
TRBV10-3	.	TRBJ2-3	.	CAISDRHGTDTQYF	TGTGCCATCAGTGACAGGCACGGCACAGATACGCAGTATTTT
TRBV10-3	.	TRBJ1-5	.	CAISVRLIEGDSNQPQHF	TGTGCCATCAGTGTACGCCTGATTGAGGGAGATAGCAATCAGCCCCAGCATTTT
TRBV11-3	.	TRBJ1-1	few	CASSLDYPVKRDTEAFF	TGTGCCAGCAGCTTAGATTATCCCGTTAAACGGGACACTGAAGCTTTCTTT
TRBV4-1	TRBD2	TRBJ2-7	few	CASSPGLAGATVYEQYF	TGCGCCAGCAGTCCGGGACTAGCGGGGGCGACCGTCTACGAGCAGTACTTC
TRBV27	.	TRBJ2-2	once	CASSSTRRGTGELFF	TGTGCCAGCAGTTCCACCCGCAGGGGCACCGGGGAGCTGTTTTTT
TRBV7-2	.	TRBJ2-7	few	CASSASGGGAFYEQYF	TGTGCCAGCAGCGCCTCAGGGGGGGGCGCGTTCTACGAGCAGTACTTC
TRBV4-3	.	TRBJ2-2	.	CASSPEGATGELFF	TGCGCCAGCAGCCCAGAGGGTGCCACCGGGGAGCTGTTTTTT
TRBV27	.	TRBJ2-5	.	CASSSHPAGGQETQYF	TGTGCCAGCAGTTCCCATCCCGCTGGCGGCCAAGAGACCCAGTACTTC
TRBV20-1	TRBD2	TRBJ2-1	.	CSPSGSTNEQFF	TGCAGTCCTAGCGGGAGTACTAATGAGCAGTTCTTC
TRBV10-3	.	TRBJ2-7	.	CAISDYSSYEQYF	TGTGCCATCAGTGATTACAGCTCCTACGAGCAGTACTTC
TRBV27	TRBD1	TRBJ2-3	.	CASSLPRDRASTDTQYF	TGTGCCAGCAGCCTACCCCGGGACAGGGCTAGCACAGATACGCAGTATTTT
TRBV12-3/TRBV12-4	TRBD1	TRBJ1-1	.	CASSKDRGYDTEAFF	TGTGCCAGCAGCAAGGACAGGGGTTACGACACTGAAGCTTTCTTT
TRBV12-1	.	TRBJ1-6	.	CASSPPGNYSPLHF	TGTGCCAGCAGCCCCCCGGGGAATTATTCACCCCTCCACTTT
TRBV14	.	TRBJ2-4	many	CASSQPGGDIQYF	TGTGCCAGCAGCCAACCCGGTGGCGACATTCAGTACTTC
TRBV20-1	TRBD2	TRBJ2-3	few	CSAKKTSGRSTDTQYF	TGCAGTGCGAAAAAGACTAGCGGGAGAAGCACAGATACGCAGTATTTT
TRBV4-1	.	TRBJ2-5	few	CASSLLIEETQYF	TGCGCCAGCAGCCTTTTAATTGAAGAGACCCAGTACTTC
TRBV10-3	TRBD2	TRBJ2-1	.	CAIRTVAGLYNEQFF	TGTGCCATCAGGACGGTAGCGGGGCTTTACAATGAGCAGTTCTTC
TRBV12-3/TRBV12-4	TRBD2	TRBJ2-3	few	CATGAGATDTQYF	TGTGCCACTGGGGCGGGAGCGACAGATACGCAGTATTTT
TRBV24-1	TRBD2	TRBJ2-3	.	CATSDWRTSGGHVDTQYF	TGTGCCACCAGTGATTGGCGGACTAGCGGGGGCCATGTGGATACGCAGTATTTT
TRBV12-3/TRBV12-4	TRBD2	TRBJ2-1	few	CASRASGRGNNEQFF	TGTGCCAGCAGGGCTAGCGGGAGGGGCAACAATGAGCAGTTCTTC
TRBV4-1	TRBD1	TRBJ2-5	.	CASSQVGGTGKETQYF	TGCGCCAGCAGCCAAGTTGGCGGGACAGGGAAAGAGACCCAGTACTTC
TRBV20-1	.	TRBJ1-2	.	CSAEERGRGGSYGYTF	TGCAGTGCCGAGGAAAGGGGGAGGGGCGGGAGCTATGGCTACACCTTC
TRBV5-5	.	TRBJ2-7	.	CASSLDPTPVSYEQYF	TGTGCCAGCAGCTTAGACCCGACCCCAGTGTCCTACGAGCAGTACTTC
TRBV29-1	.	TRBJ2-7	.	CSVVGRPGSEQYF	TGCAGCGTTGTTGGGCGCCCGGGTTCCGAGCAGTACTTC
TRBV20-1	TRBD1	TRBJ1-6	many	CSARDARQGDSPLHF	TGCAGTGCTAGAGATGCTCGGCAGGGGGATTCACCCCTCCACTTT
TRBV29-1	.	TRBJ2-1	.	CSGARDNVERGQFF	TGCAGCGGGGCCCGGGACAATGTCGAACGAGGGCAGTTCTTC
TRBV7-2	.	TRBJ2-3	few	CASGHGGSLYGTDTQYF	TGTGCCAGCGGTCATGGAGGGTCACTCTATGGCACAGATACGCAGTATTTT
TRBV25-1	.	TRBJ2-5	.	CASSEAAVGKETQYF	TGTGCCAGCAGTGAGGCCGCGGTTGGAAAAGAGACCCAGTACTTC
TRBV28	.	TRBJ2-7	.	CASSLTFRRGNVYEQYF	TGTGCCAGCAGTCTCACCTTTAGAAGGGGAAACGTCTACGAGCAGTACTTC
TRBV7-2	.	TRBJ2-7	few	CASSLGAGRNYEQYF	TGTGCCAGCAGCTTGGGAGCAGGGCGGAACTACGAGCAGTACTTC
TRBV12-3/TRBV12-4	.	TRBJ2-2	.	CASSLSDTNTGELFF	TGTGCCAGCAGCCTATCGGACACCAACACCGGGGAGCTGTTTTTT
TRBV24-1	.	TRBJ2-1	.	CATSAGGSYNEQFF	TGTGCCACCAGTGCCGGGGGCTCCTACAATGAGCAGTTCTTC
TRBV10-3	TRBD2	TRBJ2-7	.	CAISESLAASSYEQYF	TGTGCCATCAGTGAGTCGCTAGCGGCAAGCTCCTACGAGCAGTACTTC
TRBV3-1	.	TRBJ1-4	.	CASSQDGPNSNEKLFF	TGTGCCAGCAGCCAAGACGGCCCCAACAGTAATGAAAAACTGTTTTTT
TRBV20-1	.	TRBJ2-4	.	CSALRTTRDNQNIQYF	TGCAGTGCTCTCAGGACTACGAGGGACAACCAAAACATTCAGTACTTC
TRBV9	TRBD2	TRBJ2-3	.	CASSEGLGIDTQYF	TGTGCCAGCAGCGAGGGACTAGGGATAGATACGCAGTATTTT